This T cell receptor beta chain appears in the sequencing data of a study of cytomegalovirus exposure and HLA in healthy donors. In the study overall: Earlier, 110 million or so unique TCR beta sequences were recovered from roughly 180 million T cells by an analysis. Study results and caveats: In a later analysis, V- and J-gene trimming of beta chains associated with a DCLRE1C missense variant, replicated independently. DRB1 showed the most TCR associations and HLA-C the fewest in a later analysis, as rates varied by HLA locus. Versus the 666-donor mean, an Asian-associated ancestry cluster reportedly showed fewer N-insertions in a later analysis.

Details on this clone: The antigen is not known.

The CDR3 contains 17 residues. V shed 3 bases and J shed 0 bases, with 15 bases lying between them. The V gene's germline CDR1 is LNHDA and CDR2 SQIVND (reference sequence). The PCR made use of 60 Vbeta and 13 Jbeta primers. TCRdb keeps only in-frame clones here, not all; method: immunoSEQ multiplex PCR. The sample has about 150,000 clones, more than 75% seen once. The chain uses TRBV19 and TRBJ2-4, with D possibly matching TRBD1 (6 bases). The receptor comes from a woman between 35 and 50 years old in good health and CMV-seropositive. The sequencing input was PBMCs. CDR3 coding DNA: TGTGCCAGTAGTATTGCAGGACAGTTTCTAGCCAAAAACATTCAGTACTTC. It translates to CASSIAGQFLAKNIQYF.